These 10 T cell receptor beta chains were sequenced from one sample in a study of control samples from healthy donors and cancer patients. Assay used: immunoSEQ multiplex PCR; TCRdb lists only in-frame clones, some missing. The top ten hold about 7.2% of the sample, which has 100,000 to 150,000 clones, about nine tenths seen once. The sequencing input was blood. The receptors were gathered from a woman younger than 30 in good health.

The rearrangement joins TRBV5-8 to TRBJ2-7; 7 bases agree with TRBD2. From germline, CDR1 is SGHTS and CDR2 YDEGEE. This CDR3 is 18 amino acids long. The junction had 15 bases not matched to a gene; V was cut back by 3 bases and J by 0 bases. CDR3 bases: TGTGCCAGCAGCTGGGCTTGGGAGGGAGCGGGAAGCTCCTACGAGCAGTACTTC. Translated: CASSWAWEGAGSSYEQYF.

The chain combines TRBV18 with TRBJ1-1, with 8 bases fitting TRBD1. V was pared by 4 bases and J by 2 bases, with 6 bases of the junction left unmatched. The CDR3 has 15 residues. The germline V gene encodes CDR1 KGHSH and CDR2 LQKENI. CDR3: CASSLIGQGNTEAFF. CDR3 nucleotides: TGTGCCAGCTCACTGATCGGACAGGGTAACACTGAAGCTTTCTTT.

The rearrangement joins TRBV18 to TRBJ1-4; TRBD1 aligns across 7 bases. Germline trimming cut 3 bases from V and 6 bases from J; bases unmatched to any gene: 10. CDR1 is KGHSH and CDR2 is LQKENI in the germline V gene. CDR3 length: 16 amino acids. CDR3 sequence reads: CASSPQSGGNYEKLFF. CDR3 coding DNA: TGTGCCAGCTCACCCCAATCAGGGGGGAACTATGAAAAACTGTTTTTT. Looking up the rest from reference TRBV18 and TRBJ1-4 gives the full variable domain: NAGVMQNPRHLVRRRGQEARLRCSPMKGHSHVYWYRQLPEEGLKFMVYLQKENIIDESGMPKERFSAEFPKEGPSILRIQQVVRGDSAAYFCASSPQSGGNYEKLFFGSGTQLSVL.

This rearrangement joins TRBV6-1 to TRBJ2-1; D unresolved. The V gene's germline CDR1 is MNHNS and CDR2 SASEGT. The germline V and J ends were trimmed by 1 base and 8 bases, with 12 bases remaining between them. The CDR3 has 14 residues. The DNA of the CDR3 is TGTGCCAGCAGTGAAGGATTGATGCCCCATGAGCAGTTCTTC. It translates to CASSEGLMPHEQFF.

The gene calls are TRBV20-1 and TRBJ1-6; D unclear. Germline lookup yields CDR1 DFQATT and CDR2 SNEGSKA (reference sequence). V shed 3 bases and J shed 5 bases, with 26 bases lying between them. The CDR3 runs 19 residues. As DNA, the CDR3 is TGCAGTGCTAGTAAGGTCCCCGGGCCGGGCCTTTCCGATAATTCACCCCTCCACTTT. This gives the protein CSASKVPGPGLSDNSPLHF.

The rearrangement links TRBV6-2 or TRBV6-3 to TRBJ1-2; unclear D gene. The germline V gene has CDR1 MNHEY and CDR2 SVGEGT. This CDR3 region has 11 residues. Trimming shortened V by 5 bases and J by 5 bases, and 6 bases separated the two germline ends. The CDR3 DNA is TGTGCCAGCAGTAAAGGGTATGGCTACACCTTC. It yields the protein CASSKGYGYTF.

This rearrangement joins TRBV6-4 to TRBJ2-3; the match to TRBD1 covers 8 bases. Germline CDR1 and CDR2: MRHNA and SNTAGT. CDR3 length: 18 residues. V lost 7 bases to trimming and J lost 1 base; unmatched junction nucleotides: 16. CDR3 nucleotides: TGTGCCAGCATCTTCGACAGGGGCGCAGCCATGGGCACAGATACGCAGTATTTT. Translated: CASIFDRGAAMGTDTQYF.

The rearrangement uses TRBV30 and TRBJ1-2; 7 bases line up with TRBD1. There are 14 residues in the CDR3. V was clipped by 2 bases and J by 4 bases; unmatched bases: 7. Germline CDR1 is GTSNPN and CDR2 is SVGIG (reference sequence). CDR3 loop: CAWSQGGGPYGYTF. CDR3 coding DNA: TGTGCCTGGAGTCAGGGGGGGGGCCCCTATGGCTACACCTTC. Variable domain in full (rest from reference TRBV30 and TRBJ1-2): SQTIHQWPATLVQPVGSPLSLECTVEGTSNPNLYWYRQAAGRGLQLLFYSVGIGQISSEVPQNLSASRPQDRQFILSSKKLLLSDSGFYLCAWSQGGGPYGYTFGSGTRLTVV.

The table lists this clone with a count of one. The rearrangement uses TRBV7-9 and TRBJ2-5, with D possibly matching TRBD2 (5 bases). Trimming pared 9 bases from V and 2 bases from J, leaving 13 bases between. The CDR3 has 13 amino acids. CDR1 is SEHNR, CDR2 FQNEAQ, per germline (reference sequence). CDR3 sequence (DNA): TGTGCCAGTTTTTTAGGGAGTCAAGAGACCCAGTACTTC. It yields the protein CASFLGSQETQYF.

This sequence joins TRBV7-2 and TRBJ2-5; a weak D match, TRBD2 (7 bases). This CDR3 has 15 residues. V was pared by 5 bases and J by 4 bases, with 17 bases between. Germline CDR1 is SGHTA and CDR2 is FQGNSA. The CDR3 DNA reads TGTGCCAGCAGCGACCTAGGGGGGGCGGGAGAGACCCAGTACTTC. It codes for CASSDLGGAGETQYF.